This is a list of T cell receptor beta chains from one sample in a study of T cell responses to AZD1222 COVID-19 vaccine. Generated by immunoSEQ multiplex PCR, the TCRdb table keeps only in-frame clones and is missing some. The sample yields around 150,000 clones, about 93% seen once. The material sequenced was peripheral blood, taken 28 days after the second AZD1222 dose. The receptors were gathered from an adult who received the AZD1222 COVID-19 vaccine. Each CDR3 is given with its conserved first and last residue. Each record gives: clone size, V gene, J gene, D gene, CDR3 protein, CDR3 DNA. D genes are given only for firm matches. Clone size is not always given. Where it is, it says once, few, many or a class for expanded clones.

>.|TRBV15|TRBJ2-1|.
CATSGGGAADNEQFF
TGTGCCACCAGCGGAGGGGGGGCAGCCGACAATGAGCAGTTCTTC
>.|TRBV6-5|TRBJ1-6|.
CASSGPSLYNSPLHF
TGTGCCAGCAGCGGCCCCAGCCTCTATAATTCACCCCTCCACTTT
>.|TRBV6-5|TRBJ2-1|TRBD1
CASSPGQGPYNEQFF
TGTGCCAGCAGCCCAGGACAGGGACCCTACAATGAGCAGTTCTTC
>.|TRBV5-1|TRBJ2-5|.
CASSLVQSGPAFQETQYF
TGCGCCAGCAGCTTGGTCCAATCTGGACCAGCTTTTCAAGAGACCCAGTACTTC
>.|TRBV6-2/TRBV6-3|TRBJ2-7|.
CASSYAGSYEQYF
TGTGCCAGCAGTTACGCAGGGAGCTACGAGCAGTACTTC
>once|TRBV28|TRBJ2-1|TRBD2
CASSFSPGTSGLLLQFF
TGTGCCAGCAGTTTCTCTCCCGGGACTAGCGGGCTGCTTTTACAGTTCTTC
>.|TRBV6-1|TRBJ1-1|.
CASSERTIEAFF
TGTGCCAGCAGTGAAAGGACAATCGAAGCTTTCTTT
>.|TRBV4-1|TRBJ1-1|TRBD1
CASSLGQGGNTEAFF
TGCGCCAGCAGCTTAGGACAGGGAGGGAACACTGAAGCTTTCTTT
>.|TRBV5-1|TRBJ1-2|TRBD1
CASSLGDRGYGYTF
TGCGCCAGCAGCTTGGGGGACAGGGGGTATGGCTACACCTTC
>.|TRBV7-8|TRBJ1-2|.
CASSLVAGGYTF
TGTGCCAGCAGCTTAGTGGCAGGTGGCTACACCTTC
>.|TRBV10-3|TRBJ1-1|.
CAIRENTEAFF
TGTGCCATCAGGGAGAACACTGAAGCTTTCTTT
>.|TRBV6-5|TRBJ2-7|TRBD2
CASSFGLELEYEQYF
TGTGCCAGCAGTTTTGGACTAGAGTTGGAGTACGAGCAGTACTTC
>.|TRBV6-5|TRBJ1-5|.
CASSWRGSQPQHF
TGTGCCAGCAGTTGGAGGGGATCACAGCCCCAGCATTTT
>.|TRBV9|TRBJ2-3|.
CASSVGSSSTDTQYF
TGTGCCAGCAGCGTGGGCTCATCTAGCACAGATACGCAGTATTTT
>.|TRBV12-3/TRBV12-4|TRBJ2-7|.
CASSLGGTYEQYF
TGTGCCAGCAGTTTAGGGGGCACCTACGAGCAGTACTTC
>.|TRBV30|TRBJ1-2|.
CAWRESGGNGYTF
TGTGCCTGGAGGGAATCAGGTGGAAATGGCTACACCTTC
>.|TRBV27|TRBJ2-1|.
CASSLSSYNEQFF
TGTGCCAGCAGTTTATCATCCTACAATGAGCAGTTCTTC
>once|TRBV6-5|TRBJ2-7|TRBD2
CASSYSPSGSSYEQYF
TGTGCCAGCAGTTACTCGCCTAGCGGGAGTTCCTACGAGCAGTACTTC
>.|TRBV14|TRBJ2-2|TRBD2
CASSQELAGAGELFF
TGTGCCAGCAGCCAAGAGCTAGCGGGAGCCGGGGAGCTGTTTTTT
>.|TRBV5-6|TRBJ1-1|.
CASSLAGYTEAFF
TGTGCCAGCAGCTTGGCAGGTTACACTGAAGCTTTCTTT
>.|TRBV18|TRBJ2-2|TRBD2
CASSLPLAGLTGELFF
TGTGCCAGCTCACTTCCCCTAGCGGGGCTCACCGGGGAGCTGTTTTTT
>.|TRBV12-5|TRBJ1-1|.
CASEEGGLNTEAFF
TGTGCTAGTGAGGAGGGCGGGTTGAACACTGAAGCTTTCTTT
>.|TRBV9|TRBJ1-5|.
CASSVDGGNQPQHF
TGTGCCAGCAGCGTAGATGGGGGTAATCAGCCCCAGCATTTT
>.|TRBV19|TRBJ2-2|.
CASRASGELFF
TGTGCCAGTAGAGCTTCCGGGGAGCTGTTTTTT
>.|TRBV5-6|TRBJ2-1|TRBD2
CASSHPGLAGEDEQFF
TGTGCCAGCAGCCACCCTGGACTAGCGGGAGAAGATGAGCAGTTCTTC
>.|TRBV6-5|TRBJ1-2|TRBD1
CASSYSQGSSYGYTF
TGTGCCAGCAGTTACTCACAGGGGAGCAGCTATGGCTACACCTTC
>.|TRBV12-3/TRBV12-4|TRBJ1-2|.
CASSPDRRRGYTF
TGTGCCAGCAGTCCGGACCGGCGGCGGGGCTACACCTTC
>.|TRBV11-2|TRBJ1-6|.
CALRLGRGLLNSPLHF
TGTGCCCTCAGATTGGGTCGCGGGCTTTTAAATTCACCCCTCCACTTT